This T cell receptor beta chain was captured by sequencing in a study of blood T cells in healthy people across ages. Findings and caveats of the study: Roughly linear age-related decline in beta diversity appeared, significant by age 40.

On this clonotype itself: Its target is unknown.

A sample-barcoded 5' primer and a J-beta primer mix were used in a second PCR of about 7 to 11 cycles. TCRdb reprocessed the 5' RACE reads with MiXCR, giving one entry per CDR3 protein. In the table there are approximately 800,000 distinct CDR3 sequences, around 62% of which are singletons. The CDR3 consists of 15 residues. V was shortened by 5 bases and J by 3 bases, with 16 bases between the two germline ends. CDR1 is SGHAT, CDR2 FQNNGV, per germline. The receptor comes from a man aged 25-45 years in good health. Sequenced input: blood. The chain uses TRBV11-2 and TRBJ1-2; D is ambiguous. The CDR3 sequence: CASSADGMIDYGYTF. CDR3 DNA sequence: TGTGCCAGCAGCGCCGACGGGATGATTGACTATGGCTACACCTTC.